This TCR beta chain was documented in a study of identical twins. TCRdb called the 5' RACE reads again in MiXCR, with one record for every CDR3 protein. The table includes 250,000 or so distinct CDR3 sequences, around 8.8% detected once. This clonotype was detected once. From germline, CDR1 is LGHNA and CDR2 YSLEER. The junction had 10 bases not matched to a gene; V was cut back by 8 bases and J by 4 bases. The CDR3 totals 14 residues. The same sample was also used in a study of yellow fever vaccine responses in identical twins.

The sample was CD8+ T cells sorted from blood. This rearrangement joins TRBV4-3 to TRBJ2-7; 8 bases fit TRBD1. The clonotype was recovered from a woman in her late teens or twenties in good health. Here the CDR3 reads CASAMTGESYEQYF. DNA of the CDR3: TGCGCCAGCGCTATGACAGGGGAGTCTTACGAGCAGTACTTC.